This T cell receptor beta chain originates from a study of beta chain features in type 1 diabetes. Notes on the study in general: Cells with high TCR expression could be over-represented by cDNA sequencing.

The CDR3 spans 13 residues. Germline lookup yields CDR1 ENHRY and CDR2 SYGVKD. Trimming shortened V by 8 bases and J by 4 bases, and 12 bases separated the two germline ends. Reverse transcription of all isolated RNA meant that expressed TCRB transcripts were sequenced. Sequencing used immunoSEQ multiplex PCR; TCRdb keeps in-frame clones, though not all of them. Of 900,000 or so clones listed, about 17% are singletons. In regard to this clone: Its antigen remains unidentified. The sample holds other DNA sequences that translate to the same CDR3.

This TCR was sampled from a woman between 18 and 29 years old in good health. This rearrangement joins TRBV10-3 to TRBJ1-5, with a weak D call TRBD1 (6 bases). Material: naive CD4+ T cells from blood. The CDR3 DNA reads TGTGCCATCGGGGGCCAGGGGAATCAGCCCCAGCATTTT. This translates into CAIGGQGNQPQHF.